This T cell receptor (beta chain) stems from a study of sequential checkpoint blockade in melanoma. Overall study context: TCRbeta immunosequencing was performed on DNA from around 91 pretreatment melanoma tumor samples. Twenty-two patients had matched tumor biopsies before treatment and at week 13 after nivolumab or ipilimumab alone. Broader study findings: Pretreatment TIL clonality tracked with response in the nivolumab-first arm.

The method was immunoSEQ multiplex PCR; TCRdb's version includes in-frame clones alone and lacks a portion of them. Among 3,000 to 4,000 clones, 15% to 20% were seen once, and the ten largest hold 9.4%. The length of the CDR3 is 13 residues. Trimming took 7 bases from V and 3 from J, leaving 13 bases between them. Germline CDR1 MDHEN, CDR2 SYDVKM. Treatment indicated: randomized to nivolumab then ipilimumab (arm A) or the reverse (arm B). None of the patients previously received DNA-damaging chemotherapy. This clone was seen only a few times. What it binds is unknown. The rearrangement joins TRBV28 to TRBJ2-7; D is uncertain. This receptor was identified in a human donor with melanoma. Sequencing was performed on tumor tissue (inferred from file names), taken from a patient given nivolumab and ipilimumab in sequence. DNA for the CDR3: TGTGCCAGCACCCCCAGCATTGGCTACGAGCAGTACTTC. This codes for CASTPSIGYEQYF.